The 9 T cell receptor beta chains below come from one sample, sequenced in a study of blood T cell repertoires in COVID-19. Some clones are missing from TCRdb's copy, which holds only in-frame ones; the method was immunoSEQ multiplex PCR. Of roughly 230,000 clones listed, roughly 86% are singletons. Material: peripheral blood. The receptors derive from a human donor in a cohort sampled during active COVID-19.

The chain combines TRBV9 with TRBJ1-4; 9 positions agree with TRBD1. Germline V gene sequence: CDR1 SGDLS, CDR2 YYNGEE. V gave up 0 bases and J gave up 10 bases; unmatched junction bases: 4. The CDR3 consists of 14 residues. The CDR3 loop reads CASSVGDREGKLFF. DNA for the CDR3: TGTGCCAGCAGCGTAGGGGACAGGGAAGGAAAACTGTTTTTT.

The chain couples TRBV10-3 to TRBJ1-6; a weak D match, TRBD1 (6 bases). Per the germline V gene, CDR1 is ENHRY and CDR2 is SYGVKD. The germline V and J ends were trimmed by 6 bases and 5 bases, with 11 bases remaining between them. The CDR3 has 14 amino acids. The CDR3 reads CAIRADSDNSPLHF. For the CDR3, the DNA is TGTGCCATCAGGGCGGACAGTGATAATTCACCCCTCCACTTT.

The genes are TRBV10-3 and TRBJ1-4; maybe TRBD1 (6 bases). V gave up 6 bases and J gave up 4 bases, with 9 bases separating them. Germline-derived CDR1 and CDR2 are ENHRY and SYGVKD. The CDR3 extends over 13 amino acids. CDR3 protein: CAIRGAGNEKLFF. CDR3 sequence (DNA): TGTGCCATCAGGGGGGCGGGTAATGAAAAACTGTTTTTT.

This clone was recorded once. V is TRBV24-1 and J is TRBJ2-2; no clear D gene. V dropped 5 bases and J dropped 7 bases, with 22 bases sitting between them. This CDR3 spans 17 amino acids. The germline V gene has CDR1 KGHDR and CDR2 SFDVKD. CDR3 sequence (DNA): TGTGCCACCAGTGCCCCGCCGGTACTCAAGCCAAGCGGGGAGCTGTTTTTT. Amino acids: CATSAPPVLKPSGELFF.

V and J are TRBV19 and TRBJ1-4; D gene unclear. Per germline, CDR1 LNHDA and CDR2 SQIVND (reference sequence). The CDR3 runs to 17 residues. The germline V and J ends were trimmed by 3 bases and 2 bases, with 16 bases remaining between them. The DNA for the CDR3 is TGTGCCAGTAGTATTGGGTACAGCACCCGCACTAATGAAAAACTGTTTTTT. As protein: CASSIGYSTRTNEKLFF.

The gene calls are TRBV4-2 and TRBJ2-7, with 9 nucleotides matching TRBD2. CDR1 and CDR2 (germline): LGHNA, YNFKEQ. The CDR3 covers 16 residues. With 2 bases clipped from V and 4 bases from J, the junction kept 9 bases outside the gene matches. The CDR3 DNA reads as TGTGCCAGCAGCCAATTCGGGCGGGAGGGTTCTTACGAGCAGTACTTC. It encodes CASSQFGREGSYEQYF.

The rearrangement links TRBV5-4 to TRBJ2-5; TRBD1 might be the D (6 bases). The CDR3 contains 14 residues. Germline V lookup: CDR1 SGHNT, CDR2 YYREEE (reference sequence). V lost 5 bases and J 3 bases, leaving 14 bases between the germline ends. Here the CDR3 DNA reads TGTGCCAGCAGGGGGGAACAGGGTAAAGAGACCCAGTACTTC. Its protein product is CASRGEQGKETQYF.

The chain carries TRBV24-1 and TRBJ1-1, with no clear D. This CDR3 is built from 15 residues. The germline V gene encodes CDR1 KGHDR and CDR2 SFDVKD. V was shortened by 3 bases and J by 2 bases, with 12 bases between the two germline ends. The CDR3 spells CATSDQAPFNTEAFF. The CDR3 DNA follows: TGTGCCACCAGTGATCAGGCCCCTTTTAACACTGAAGCTTTCTTT.

The chain is built from TRBV6-2 or TRBV6-3 and TRBJ1-1; 7 bases are shared with TRBD1. The V and J ends lost 4 bases and 1 base, in that order; junction bases with no gene match: 6. This CDR3 comprises 15 residues. CDR1 and CDR2 (germline): MNHEY, SVGEGT. The CDR3 is CASSSPWTGNTEAFF. The CDR3 DNA reads TGTGCCAGCAGTTCACCTTGGACAGGGAACACTGAAGCTTTCTTT.